This TCR beta chain was profiled in a study of T cells in tumors after PD-1 blockade. The repertoire was sequenced with immunoSEQ multiplex PCR; TCRdb's copy has only in-frame clones and lacks some. This sample has around 35,000 clones; 73% occur once, and the top ten carry approximately 40%. V lost 0 bases, J lost 6 bases, and 9 bases lay in between. CDR1 and CDR2 (germline): LGHNA, YSLEER. This CDR3 has 15 residues. The specimen comprised PBMCs, sampled after anti-PD-1 treatment. This sequence joins TRBV4-3 and TRBJ1-6, with a tentative D call TRBD1 (6 bases). This receptor was taken from a human donor with basal cell carcinoma. Here the CDR3 reads CASSQDRGINSPLHF. The CDR3, as DNA: TGCGCCAGCAGCCAAGATAGGGGGATTAATTCACCCCTCCACTTT.